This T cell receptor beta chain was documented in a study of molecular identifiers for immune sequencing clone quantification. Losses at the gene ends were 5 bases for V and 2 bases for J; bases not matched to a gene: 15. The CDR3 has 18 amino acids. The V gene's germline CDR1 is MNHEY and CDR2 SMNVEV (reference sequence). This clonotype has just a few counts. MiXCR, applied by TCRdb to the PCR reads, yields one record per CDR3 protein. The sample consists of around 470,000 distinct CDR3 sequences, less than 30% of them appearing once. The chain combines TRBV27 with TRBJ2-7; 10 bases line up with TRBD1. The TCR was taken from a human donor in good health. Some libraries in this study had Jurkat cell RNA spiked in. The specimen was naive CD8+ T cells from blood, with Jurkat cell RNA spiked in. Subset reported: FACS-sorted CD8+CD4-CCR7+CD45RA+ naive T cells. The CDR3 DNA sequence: TGTGCCAGCAGTGGGGTTCCCGTACGGGGACAGGGGACCTACGAGCAGTACTTC. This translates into CASSGVPVRGQGTYEQYF.